The clone carrying this T cell receptor beta chain was found once. Its antigen is currently unknown. This entry comes from a study of shared clonotypes between healthy human individuals. Germline CDR1 is LNHDA and CDR2 is SQIVND (reference sequence). Unmatched junction bases numbered 7, after V lost 6 bases and J lost 9 bases. CDR3 length: 12 residues. Repertoires were generated with immunoSEQ multiplex PCR, while TCRdb's copy carries only in-frame clones and drops some. Of 2.3 million or so clones detected, roughly 93% appear once; the ten largest clones hold around 0.4%. Findings of the study overall: Donors were few, which limited the genetic and exposure-history diversity represented.

What was sequenced was naive CD4+ T cells from PBMCs. Subset indicated: CD45RA+ positively selected. The clonotype was recovered from a man aged 18 to 29 in good health. Some clones in this sample may be carry-over from other donors' samples. This chain joins TRBV19 and TRBJ1-1; 7 bases fit TRBD1. CDR3 DNA sequence: TGTGCCAGTAGCGAACGGACAGGCAAAGCTTTCTTT. It specifies CASSERTGKAFF.